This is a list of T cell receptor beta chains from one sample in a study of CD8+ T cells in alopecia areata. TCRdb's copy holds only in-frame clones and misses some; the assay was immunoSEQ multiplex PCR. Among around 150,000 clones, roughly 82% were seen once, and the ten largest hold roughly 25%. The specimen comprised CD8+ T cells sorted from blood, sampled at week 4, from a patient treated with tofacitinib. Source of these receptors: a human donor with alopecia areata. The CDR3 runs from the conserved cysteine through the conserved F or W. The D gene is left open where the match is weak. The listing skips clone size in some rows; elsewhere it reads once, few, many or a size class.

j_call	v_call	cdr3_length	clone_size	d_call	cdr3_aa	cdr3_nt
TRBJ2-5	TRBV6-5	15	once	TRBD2	CASSYSLAGSETQYF	TGTGCCAGCAGTTACTCGCTAGCGGGGTCAGAGACCCAGTACTTC
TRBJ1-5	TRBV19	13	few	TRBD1	CASSKQGSQPQHF	TGTGCCAGTAGTAAACAGGGGTCGCAGCCCCAGCATTTT
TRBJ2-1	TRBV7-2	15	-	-	CASRSPPALYNEQFF	TGTGCCAGCAGGTCTCCACCCGCCCTTTACAATGAGCAGTTCTTC
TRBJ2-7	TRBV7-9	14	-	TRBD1	CASSLGQGAYEQYF	TGTGCCAGCAGCTTGGGACAGGGGGCCTACGAGCAGTACTTC
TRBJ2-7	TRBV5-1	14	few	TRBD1	CASSWGQGDYEQYF	TGCGCCAGCAGCTGGGGACAGGGAGACTACGAGCAGTACTTC
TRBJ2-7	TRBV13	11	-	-	CASSLGYEQYF	TGTGCCAGCAGCTTAGGATACGAGCAGTACTTC
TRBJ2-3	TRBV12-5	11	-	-	CASGVGSAQYF	TGTGCTAGTGGCGTAGGTAGCGCGCAGTATTTT
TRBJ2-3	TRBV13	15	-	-	CASSTRGIGTDTQYF	TGTGCCAGCAGCACCCGAGGGATAGGAACAGATACGCAGTATTTT
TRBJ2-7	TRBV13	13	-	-	CASSLVHSVEQYF	TGTGCCAGCAGCTTAGTTCACTCGGTCGAGCAGTACTTC
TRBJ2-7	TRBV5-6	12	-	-	CASSSGTHEQYF	TGTGCCAGCAGCTCAGGGACCCACGAGCAGTACTTC